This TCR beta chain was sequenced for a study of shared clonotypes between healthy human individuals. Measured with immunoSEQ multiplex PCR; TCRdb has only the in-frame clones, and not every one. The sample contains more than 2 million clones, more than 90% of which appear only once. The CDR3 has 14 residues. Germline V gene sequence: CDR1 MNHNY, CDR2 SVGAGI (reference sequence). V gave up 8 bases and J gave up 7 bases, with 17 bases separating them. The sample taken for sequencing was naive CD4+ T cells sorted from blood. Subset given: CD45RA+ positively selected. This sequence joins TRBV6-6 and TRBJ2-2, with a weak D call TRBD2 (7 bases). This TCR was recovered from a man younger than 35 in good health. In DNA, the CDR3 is TGTGCCAGCGGGAGGGGGAGGGAGATCGGGGAGCTGTTTTTT. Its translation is CASGRGREIGELFF.